These 21 T cell receptor beta chains originate from one sample sequenced in a study of identical twins. TCRdb independently ran MiXCR on the 5' RACE reads; one entry per CDR3 protein. The sample comprises about 890,000 distinct CDR3 sequences, about 12% of which are singletons, and around 1.5% rests with the top ten. The sample also formed part of further work on yellow fever vaccine responses in identical twins.

Sequencing was carried out using PBMCs. The receptors were gathered from a woman under 30 in good health.

V and J are TRBV27 and TRBJ1-2; D may be TRBD1 (5 bases). V was pared by 0 bases and J by 2 bases, with 13 bases between. CDR1 and CDR2 (germline): MNHEY, SMNVEV (reference sequence). This CDR3 is built from 16 residues. CDR3 protein: CASSLSWAGLNYGYTF. As DNA, the CDR3 is TGTGCCAGCAGTTTATCGTGGGCAGGGCTAAACTATGGCTACACCTTC.

This chain links TRBV11-3 with TRBJ2-5, with 7 bases fitting TRBD2. The CDR3 contains 17 residues. V shed 1 base, J shed 12 bases, and the junction held 20 bases outside the gene matches. Looked up from germline, CDR1 is SGHNT and CDR2 is YENEEA. The CDR3 bases are TGTGCCAGCAGCTTAGGCCTCCGGGACTACCTTTTAACCCGAGAGTACTTC. This sequence encodes CASSLGLRDYLLTREYF.

This clonotype was seen at least ten times. The rearrangement joins TRBV6-1 to TRBJ2-5, with 9 nucleotides matching TRBD1. The CDR3 totals 17 residues. Losses at the gene ends were 3 bases for V and 5 bases for J; bases not matched to a gene: 13. Looked up from germline, CDR1 is MNHNS and CDR2 is SASEGT. The CDR3 protein is CASSDLPPGTGRETQYF. The CDR3 coding sequence is TGTGCCAGCAGTGACCTACCGCCCGGGACAGGGAGGGAGACCCAGTACTTC.

The gene calls are TRBV7-2 and TRBJ2-5, with 12 nucleotides matching TRBD2. The V gene's germline CDR1 is SGHTA and CDR2 FQGNSA. Unmatched junction bases numbered 6, after V lost 5 bases and J lost 2 bases. There are 16 residues in the CDR3. CDR3 sequence reads: CASSHGLAGTQETQYF. Here the CDR3 DNA reads TGTGCCAGCAGCCACGGACTAGCGGGAACTCAAGAGACCCAGTACTTC.

This clonotype was detected a few times. The V and J genes are TRBV5-5 and TRBJ2-1; possible D gene TRBD2, 5 bases. In germline, CDR1 is SGHKS, CDR2 YYEKEE (reference sequence). V was clipped by 3 bases and J by 7 bases, with 20 bases between them. There are 16 residues in the CDR3. In DNA form, the CDR3 reads TGTGCCAGCAGCTGGTTTGGAGGCCCCATATTAAATGAGCAGTTCTTC. The encoded protein is CASSWFGGPILNEQFF. Drawing the rest from reference TRBV5-5 and TRBJ2-1, the complete variable domain is DAGVTQSPTHLIKTRGQQVTLRCSPISGHKSVSWYQQVLGQGPQFIFQYYEKEERGRGNFPDRFSARQFPNYSSELNVNALLLGDSALYLCASSWFGGPILNEQFFGPGTRLTVL.

This clonotype was observed once. A much larger clone lies one base from this, so it may be a read error. V usage is TRBV21-1 and J usage is TRBJ2-2; TRBD1 reflects the table's D call only, with no check against the DNA. TRBV21-1 is a listed pseudogene. The CDR3 length is 17 residues. This chain's CDR3 is CAGSLKSKGPNTGELFF. As DNA, the CDR3 is TGTGCCGGCAGCCTCAAATCTAAGGGACCGAACACCGGGGAGCTGTTTTTT.

This clonotype was counted between two and nine times. This sequence joins TRBV4-1 and TRBJ1-5, with 9 bases aligning to TRBD1. Germline V gene data show CDR1 as MGHRA and CDR2 as YSYEKL. CDR3 size: 17 residues. V lost 4 bases and J lost 7; bases outside the gene matches: 14. The CDR3: CASSPHPGQGPKQPQHF. CDR3 DNA sequence: TGCGCCAGCAGCCCGCACCCGGGACAGGGCCCCAAACAGCCCCAGCATTTT.

This clonotype has only a few counts. The DNA for the CDR3 is TGCAGTGCTTTAGGTAGCGGGGGGTTGTCCTACAATGAGCAGTTCTTC. It is translated as CSALGSGGLSYNEQFF. The chain joins TRBV20-1 to TRBJ2-1, with 10 bases that match TRBD2. Germline-derived CDR1 and CDR2 are DFQATT and SNEGSKA (reference sequence). The CDR3 consists of 16 residues. The junction had 8 bases not matched to a gene; V was cut back by 5 bases and J by 1 base.

V is TRBV12-3 or TRBV12-4 and J is TRBJ2-5; D is uncertain. V dropped 8 bases and J dropped 0 bases, with 13 bases sitting between them. The CDR3 is made up of 14 amino acids. The DNA of the CDR3 is TGTGCCAGCCAAGGGTGGGCAGACCAAGAGACCCAGTACTTC. Its protein product is CASQGWADQETQYF.

This clonotype occurred a few times. V and J are TRBV15 and TRBJ2-2; D unresolved. This CDR3 contains 15 residues. V shed 1 base and J shed 1 base, with 7 bases lying between them. CDR1 and CDR2 from the germline V gene are LNHNV and YYDKDF (reference sequence). The CDR3, as DNA: TGTGCCACCAGCAGAGCGCGGCAGAACACCGGGGAGCTGTTTTTT. Its protein product is CATSRARQNTGELFF.

The chain carries TRBV7-9 and TRBJ1-5; TRBD1 aligns across 7 bases. V dropped 3 bases and J dropped 3; count of bases not matched to a gene: 5. CDR3 length: 15 amino acids. Germline V gives CDR1 SEHNR, CDR2 FQNEAQ (reference sequence). CDR3 loop: CASSLTGSVNQPQHF. CDR3 bases: TGTGCCAGCAGCTTGACAGGGTCGGTCAATCAGCCCCAGCATTTT.

This clonotype was found a few times. This rearrangement joins TRBV10-3 to TRBJ2-7, with unresolved D. The V end was cut by 3 bases, the J end by 4 bases, with 7 bases between. This CDR3 spans 12 amino acids. Germline loops: CDR1 ENHRY, CDR2 SYGVKD. The CDR3 region has the DNA TGTGCCATCAGTGACACTTCTTACGAGCAGTACGTC. Translating gives CAISDTSYEQYV.

This clonotype was seen only a few times. The chain combines TRBV20-1 with TRBJ2-1; no clear D. The germline gives CDR1 DFQATT, CDR2 SNEGSKA (reference sequence). The CDR3 spans 15 residues. Trimming cost V 5 bases and J 2 bases, with 16 bases left between them. This CDR3 reads CSARPLQLTYNEQFF. CDR3 coding DNA: TGCAGTGCTCGACCACTACAGCTAACCTACAATGAGCAGTTCTTC.

This clonotype was seen a handful of times. This chain uses TRBV27 with TRBJ2-2; D is undetermined. V was shortened by 6 bases and J by 5 bases, with 16 bases between the two germline ends. The CDR3 is made up of 15 amino acids. CDR1 is MNHEY, CDR2 SMNVEV, per germline (reference sequence). The CDR3 loop reads CASSKDTVGTGELFF. In nucleotides, the CDR3 is TGTGCCAGCAGCAAAGACACCGTTGGGACCGGGGAGCTGTTTTTT.

This rearrangement joins TRBV20-1 to TRBJ2-7; D is unclear. Germline V gives CDR1 DFQATT, CDR2 SNEGSKA (reference sequence). V was trimmed by 1 base and J by 5 bases, leaving 15 bases between them. The CDR3 is made up of 14 amino acids. The CDR3 sequence: CSARGEGSPDEQYF. CDR3 nucleotides: TGCAGTGCTAGAGGGGAAGGCTCCCCTGACGAGCAGTACTTC.

The chain joins TRBV16 to TRBJ1-5; D ambiguous. Per germline, CDR1 KGHSY and CDR2 FQNENV. The V end was cut by 1 base, the J end by 4 bases, with 11 bases between. The CDR3 is 15 residues long. This chain's CDR3 is CASSQLELPNQPQHF. In DNA form, the CDR3 reads TGTGCCAGCAGCCAATTAGAGCTACCTAATCAGCCCCAGCATTTT.

This clonotype was recorded many times. This chain joins TRBV28 and TRBJ2-5; D not certain. The CDR3 length is 11 residues. Germline CDR1 MDHEN, CDR2 SYDVKM. Trimming pared 10 bases from V and 3 bases from J, leaving 9 bases between. The CDR3 DNA follows: TGTGCCACAAGAGGAGAAGAGACCCAGTACTTC. Its translation: CATRGEETQYF.

V gene TRBV4-1 combines with J gene TRBJ1-2; D call uncertain. The CDR3 contains 16 residues. Germline values: CDR1 MGHRA, CDR2 YSYEKL. V was cut by 2 bases and J by 4 bases, with 17 bases left in between. CDR3 sequence (DNA): TGCGCCAGCAGCCAACTCATCGTTGCCCTGGGCTATGGCTACACCTTC. This encodes CASSQLIVALGYGYTF.

This clonotype was seen a handful of times. V usage is TRBV7-6 and J usage is TRBJ2-2, with D perhaps assigned TRBD1 or TRBD2 (6 bases each). The ends were cut back, 7 bases at V and 7 bases at J, with 13 bases in the middle. This CDR3 contains 13 residues. In germline, CDR1 is SGHVS, CDR2 FNYEAQ. Here the CDR3 reads CASTIKGGGELFF. CDR3 in DNA: TGTGCCAGCACCATTAAGGGGGGCGGGGAGCTGTTTTTT.

The V gene is TRBV11-2, the J gene TRBJ2-2, with 13 nucleotides matching TRBD2. V shed 4 bases and J 7 bases; nucleotides not matched to a gene: 15. The CDR3 extends over 19 amino acids. Germline CDR1 and CDR2: SGHAT and FQNNGV. This CDR3 reads CASSSRLAGGSERGGELFF. In DNA, the CDR3 is TGTGCCAGCAGCTCCCGACTAGCGGGGGGAAGCGAACGGGGCGGGGAGCTGTTTTTT.

This clonotype was recorded a few times. The J gene is TRBJ2-1, the V gene TRBV20-1; D is possibly TRBD2 (5 bases). The CDR3 totals 13 residues. With 0 bases removed from V and 5 bases from J, the gap between germline ends came to 8 bases. The germline V gene has CDR1 DFQATT and CDR2 SNEGSKA (reference sequence). CDR3 sequence reads: CSARDWGDNEQFF. CDR3 nucleotide sequence: TGCAGTGCTAGAGATTGGGGAGACAATGAGCAGTTCTTC.